Reported below is one T cell receptor (beta chain). Original methodology: It was from reference gene primer amplification that nucleated cell counts were estimated. The method was immunoSEQ multiplex PCR; TCRdb's version includes in-frame clones alone and lacks a portion of them. Clone size and V and J calls were adopted from that table, with D and trimming inferred from the DNA. The repertoire consists of 200,000 to 300,000 clones, with 85% to 95% occurring once and the leading ten covering over 0.8%. The sample originates from a study of blood T cell repertoires in COVID-19. Study details: Both acute and convalescent COVID-19 samples were obtained from the United States, Italy and Spain. From T cells, B-cell-depleted T cells, or PBMCs came the material, which was cDNA or gDNA.

Patients from Seattle were sampled longitudinally, starting during active infection. Trimming removed 0 bases from V and 1 base from J, with 4 bases in between. CDR1 is LNHNV and CDR2 is YYDKDF in the germline V gene (reference sequence). The CDR3 loop spans 13 amino acids. The chain has TRBV15 and TRBJ2-7, with no clear D. The sequence was collected from a man aged 25-45 years with COVID-19, enrolled during active disease. Sequencing used peripheral blood. Written as DNA, the CDR3 is TGTGCCACCAGCAGAGATCAGTCCTACGAGCAGTACTTC. This sequence encodes CATSRDQSYEQYF.